This T cell receptor beta chain was observed in a study of blood T cell repertoires in COVID-19. This table comes from immunoSEQ multiplex PCR, and its TCRdb copy is limited to in-frame clones, with some not included. This table has about 140,000 clones, 80% to 85% appearing once. The clonotype originates from a human donor in a cohort sampled during active COVID-19. Specimen: peripheral blood.

As DNA, the CDR3 is TGTGCCAGCACATTTGTGTCCCGGAGCTCCTATAATTCACCCCTCCACTTT. Translation gives CASTFVSRSSYNSPLHF. The chain recombines TRBV14 with TRBJ1-6; D gene ambiguous. This CDR3 has 17 amino acids. Trimming removed 7 bases at V and 0 bases at J, with 16 bases between. Germline loops: CDR1 SGHDN, CDR2 FVKESK.